This T cell receptor beta chain derives from a study of human T cells and chemical hapten exposure. Time point described: pre-sensitization, week 0. Treatment meaning: therapeutic diphenylcyclopropenone sensitization with weekly scalp DPC. The sample holds many counts of this clonotype. From the RACE reads, TCRdb called clonotypes with MiXCR, one entry per CDR3 protein. The sample yields tens of thousands of distinct CDR3 sequences, 8.5% to 10% seen once. Trimming removed 3 bases from V and 6 bases from J, with 12 bases in between. This CDR3 has 14 amino acids. CDR1 is SGHKS, CDR2 YYEKEE, per germline (reference sequence).

The sequencing here drew on whole blood, taken in connection with sensitization to the hapten diphenylcyclopropenone (DPC). The clonotype originates from a woman between 35 and 50 years old with alopecia areata. Some clones in this sample may be carry-over from other donors' samples. The chain combines TRBV5-5 with TRBJ1-4; weak D call: TRBD1 (5 bases). The CDR3 DNA follows: TGTGCCAGCAGCTGGGGGACTTTGGATGAAAAACTGTTTTTT. Translated: CASSWGTLDEKLFF. Supplemented by reference TRBV5-5 and TRBJ1-4, the full variable domain reads DAGVTQSPTHLIKTRGQQVTLRCSPISGHKSVSWYQQVLGQGPQFIFQYYEKEERGRGNFPDRFSARQFPNYSSELNVNALLLGDSALYLCASSWGTLDEKLFFGSGTQLSVL.